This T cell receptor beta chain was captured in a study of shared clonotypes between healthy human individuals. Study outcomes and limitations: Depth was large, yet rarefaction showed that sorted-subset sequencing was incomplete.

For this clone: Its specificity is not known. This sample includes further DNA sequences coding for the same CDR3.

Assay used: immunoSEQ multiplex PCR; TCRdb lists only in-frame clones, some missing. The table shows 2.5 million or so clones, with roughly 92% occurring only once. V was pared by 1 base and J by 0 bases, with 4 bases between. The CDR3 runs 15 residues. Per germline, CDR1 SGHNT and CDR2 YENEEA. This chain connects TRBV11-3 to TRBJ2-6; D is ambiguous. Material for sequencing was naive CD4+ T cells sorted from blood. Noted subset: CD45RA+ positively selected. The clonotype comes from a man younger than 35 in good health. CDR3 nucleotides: TGTGCCAGCAGCTTAGGGGGCTCTGGGGCCAACGTCCTGACTTTC. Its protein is CASSLGGSGANVLTF.